One and the same sample provided the 21 T cell receptor beta chains below, sequenced in a study of blood T cell repertoires in COVID-19 (TCRdb year 2020). Library method: the immunoSEQ multiplex PCR assay. The source is immuneACCESS, and TCRdb retained only in-frame sequences with V and J called. Part of the clones is not carried over; for the studies checked, unresolved V genes explain less than half of this, and the remainder is unexplained. The sample contains around 15,000 clones, more than 85% of them found a single time. In total, the top ten clones hold about an eighth of the sample. Input material: peripheral blood. These receptors came from a human donor in a cohort sampled during active COVID-19.

The chain has TRBV20-1 and TRBJ1-1; the match to TRBD1 covers 10 bases. Trimming at V came to 3 bases and at J to 2 bases, leaving 9 bases not matched to a gene. The CDR3 extends over 16 amino acids. Germline V gene data show CDR1 as DFQATT and CDR2 as SNEGSKA (reference sequence). The CDR3 nucleotides read TGCAGTGCTAGTTGGGGACAGGGGCTTCGAAACACTGAAGCTTTCTTT. The encoded protein is CSASWGQGLRNTEAFF.

The genes are TRBV9 and TRBJ1-3; D unclear. The length of the CDR3 is 13 residues. The V end was cut by 0 bases, the J end by 3 bases, with 4 bases between. Germline V lookup: CDR1 SGDLS, CDR2 YYNGEE. CDR3 sequence (DNA): TGTGCCAGCAGCGTAGACAGTGGAAACACCATATATTTT. As protein: CASSVDSGNTIYF.

The V gene is TRBV19, the J gene TRBJ1-5; no definite D call. Trimming cost V 1 base and J 5 bases, with 3 bases left between them. Germline lookup yields CDR1 LNHDA and CDR2 SQIVND (reference sequence). The CDR3 totals 12 residues. DNA of the CDR3: TGTGCCAGTAGTATAGTCGATCAGCCCCAGCATTTT. Encoded protein: CASSIVDQPQHF.

V is TRBV19 and J is TRBJ1-2; D gene uncertain. This CDR3 is 13 amino acids long. V was clipped by 5 bases and J by 8 bases, with 15 bases between them. In germline, CDR1 is LNHDA, CDR2 SQIVND (reference sequence). Here the CDR3 reads CASSPEGIRGYTF. The CDR3, as DNA: TGTGCCAGTAGTCCAGAGGGCATCAGAGGCTACACCTTC.

The rearrangement joins TRBV6-6 to TRBJ2-6; D gene uncertain. CDR3 length: 14 amino acids. Trimming left V 7 bases short and J 0 bases short, with 7 bases between. Germline V gene data show CDR1 as MNHNY and CDR2 as SVGAGI (reference sequence). The CDR3 protein is CASTGDSGANVLTF. The DNA for the CDR3 is TGTGCCAGCACAGGTGACTCTGGGGCCAACGTCCTGACTTTC.

This chain uses TRBV19 with TRBJ2-2, with 8 bases fitting TRBD2. This CDR3 has 16 residues. J gave up 7 bases and V 5 bases, and 12 bases lay outside the gene matches. In germline, CDR1 is LNHDA, CDR2 SQIVND (reference sequence). In DNA, the CDR3 is TGTGCCAGTAGTCCCCTGAGGAGCGGGGGTGACGGGGAGCTGTTTTTT. Protein: CASSPLRSGGDGELFF.

The V and J genes are TRBV12-3 or TRBV12-4 and TRBJ2-7; TRBD1 aligns across 7 bases. This CDR3 comprises 13 residues. V was pared by 8 bases and J by 3 bases, with 7 bases of the junction left unmatched. The chain's CDR3 is CASSHWDSYEQYF. The CDR3, as DNA: TGTGCCAGCTCCCATTGGGACAGCTACGAGCAGTACTTC.

The J gene is TRBJ2-3, the V gene TRBV11-2, with 8 bases lining up with TRBD2. Germline CDR1 SGHAT, CDR2 FQNNGV. The CDR3 totals 17 residues. With V trimmed by 0 bases and J by 3 bases, 8 bases remained unmatched. CDR3 amino acids: CASSLDLSGGLTDTQYF. The CDR3 DNA is TGTGCCAGCAGCTTAGATTTGAGCGGGGGCCTGACAGATACGCAGTATTTT.

The chain combines TRBV5-1 with TRBJ2-1; 8 bases match TRBD2. The trim removed 1 base at V and 5 bases at J, leaving 2 bases unmatched. Per the germline V gene, CDR1 is SGHRS and CDR2 is YFSETQ. CDR3 length equals 14 residues. The CDR3 DNA reads TGCGCCAGCAGCTTGACTAGCGGACACAATGAGCAGTTCTTC. Protein sequence: CASSLTSGHNEQFF.

As for this clone: This same CDR3 is encoded by further DNA sequences in the sample. The rearrangement joins TRBV12-5 to TRBJ1-2; D ambiguous. The CDR3 has 14 amino acids. Germline loops: CDR1 LGHNT, CDR2 FRNRAP. V was shortened by 2 bases and J by 3 bases, with 10 bases between the two germline ends. The CDR3 spells CASGLTGVDYGYTF. DNA for the CDR3: TGTGCTAGTGGTTTGACCGGAGTAGACTATGGCTACACCTTC.

The rearrangement links TRBV27 to TRBJ1-1; tentative D call: TRBD1 (5 bases). Per germline, CDR1 MNHEY and CDR2 SMNVEV (reference sequence). The V gene lost 6 bases and the J gene lost 3 bases, with 17 bases spanning the gap. The CDR3 is 15 residues long. The CDR3 sequence: CASRSDTQGDTEAFF. DNA for the CDR3: TGTGCCAGCAGATCGGACACCCAGGGCGACACTGAAGCTTTCTTT.

The count of this clone is one. The V and J genes are TRBV5-1 and TRBJ2-5; 9 nucleotides line up with TRBD1. CDR1 and CDR2 from the germline V gene are SGHRS and YFSETQ. The trim removed 3 bases at V and 14 bases at J, leaving 11 bases unmatched. CDR3 length: 13 residues. CDR3 sequence reads: CASSSAPGTGNYF. The CDR3 coding sequence is TGCGCCAGCAGCTCGGCCCCAGGGACAGGGAATTACTTC.

V gene TRBV7-3 combines with J gene TRBJ2-5, with a weak D call TRBD1 (5 bases). Trimming left V 5 bases short and J 2 bases short, with 9 bases between. The CDR3 runs 13 residues. Germline V gene data show CDR1 as SGHTA and CDR2 as FQGTGA. CDR3 region: CASSPRQQETQYF. CDR3 coding DNA: TGTGCCAGCAGCCCCCGACAGCAAGAGACCCAGTACTTC. The full variable domain, completed using reference TRBV7-3 and TRBJ2-5, is GAGVSQTPSNKVTEKGKYVELRCDPISGHTALYWYRQSLGQGPEFLIYFQGTGAADDSGLPNDRFFAVRPEGSVSTLKIQRTERGDSAVYLCASSPRQQETQYFGPGTRLLVL.

This clone has only one observation. V is TRBV18 and J is TRBJ1-5; D gene unclear. The CDR3 is 17 amino acids. The V end lost 3 bases, the J end lost 6 bases, and 21 bases lay between the germline ends. From germline, CDR1 is KGHSH and CDR2 LQKENI. CDR3 loop: CASSPRGQYGASQPQHF. The CDR3 DNA reads as TGTGCCAGCTCACCCCGCGGGCAGTATGGTGCTAGTCAGCCCCAGCATTTT.

This clone was picked up a small number of times. The chain recombines TRBV6-5 with TRBJ2-7, with a possible D match to TRBD2 (6 bases). The CDR3 is 15 residues long. V lost 3 bases and J 5 bases, leaving 17 bases between the germline ends. Per germline, CDR1 MNHEY and CDR2 SVGAGI. The CDR3 here is CASSYWGLRGDEQYF. As DNA, the CDR3 is TGTGCCAGCAGTTATTGGGGACTCCGGGGCGACGAGCAGTACTTC.

The chain links TRBV2 to TRBJ1-4; D is unclear. Germline-derived CDR1 and CDR2 are SNHLY and FYNNEI. The germline V and J ends were trimmed by 8 bases and 0 bases, with 10 bases remaining between them. This CDR3 contains 14 residues. CDR3 DNA sequence: TGTGCCAGCGTGGAGCTGACAACTAATGAAAAACTGTTTTTT. Amino acids: CASVELTTNEKLFF.

The chain is built from TRBV11-2 and TRBJ2-7; TRBD2 agrees at 9 bases. The germline V gene has CDR1 SGHAT and CDR2 FQNNGV. The CDR3 has 16 amino acids. The V gene end was trimmed by 0 bases and the J gene end by 2 bases; junction bases not matched to a gene: 5. CDR3 region: CASSLDQASGAYEQYF. The DNA for the CDR3 is TGTGCCAGCAGCTTAGATCAGGCTAGCGGGGCCTACGAGCAGTACTTC.

The chain links TRBV6-5 to TRBJ2-7; possibly TRBD2 for D (6 bases). This CDR3 is 16 amino acids long. Germline V gene data show CDR1 as MNHEY and CDR2 as SVGAGI. The V end lost 4 bases, the J end lost 0 bases, and 16 bases lay between the germline ends. CDR3 residues: CASSLTPGLSSYEQYF. As DNA, the CDR3 is TGTGCCAGCAGTTTAACTCCGGGACTCAGCTCCTACGAGCAGTACTTC.

This sequence joins TRBV6-6 and TRBJ2-7; 8 bases align to TRBD2. Germline trimming cut 3 bases from V and 5 bases from J; bases unmatched to any gene: 9. The germline CDR1 and CDR2 sequences are MNHNY and SVGAGI (reference sequence). This CDR3 comprises 15 residues. The CDR3: CASSYTGLERHEQYF. DNA for the CDR3: TGTGCCAGCAGTTATACGGGACTAGAGCGCCACGAGCAGTACTTC.

The rearrangement uses TRBV2 and TRBJ1-2, with TRBD1 as a possible D gene (5 bases). This CDR3 is built from 13 residues. V shed 7 bases and J shed 5 bases, with 14 bases lying between them. CDR1 and CDR2 (germline): SNHLY, FYNNEI. Here the CDR3 reads CASTMTENYGYTF. CDR3 nucleotides: TGTGCCAGCACAATGACAGAGAATTATGGCTACACCTTC.

Only a few counts were recorded for this clone. V usage is TRBV12-3 or TRBV12-4 and J usage is TRBJ2-1; D is unresolved. The CDR3 runs to 13 residues. V was trimmed by 3 bases and J by 5 bases, leaving 8 bases between them. The CDR3 loop is CASSFSQDNEQFF. DNA for the CDR3: TGTGCCAGCAGTTTCAGTCAGGACAATGAGCAGTTCTTC.